This T cell receptor (beta chain) derives from a study of cytomegalovirus exposure and HLA in healthy donors. Study results and limitations: Exclusion as indistinguishable affected some V segments, including TRBV6-2 and TRBV6-3. Analysis performed later found 16,951 TCR beta sequences associated with HLA alleles at 0.05 false discovery rate.

This clone was seen only once. Antigen specificity is unknown. The germline V gene encodes CDR1 MNHNY and CDR2 SVGAGI (reference sequence). The CDR3 length is 14 residues. J lost 2 bases, V lost 3 bases, and 4 bases had no gene match. Amplification used 60 Vbeta primers and 13 Jbeta primers. Only in-frame clones appear in the TCRdb table, and some are missing; sequencing was by immunoSEQ multiplex PCR. This sample has 200,000 to 250,000 clones; about 83% occur once, and the top ten carry over 1%. Sample: PBMCs. This TCR was sampled from a human donor in good health. The rearrangement uses TRBV6-6 and TRBJ2-7, with 7 bases aligning to TRBD2. CDR3 in DNA: TGTGCCAGCAGTTATGGACTAGGGACCTACGAGCAGTACTTC. Translation gives CASSYGLGTYEQYF.